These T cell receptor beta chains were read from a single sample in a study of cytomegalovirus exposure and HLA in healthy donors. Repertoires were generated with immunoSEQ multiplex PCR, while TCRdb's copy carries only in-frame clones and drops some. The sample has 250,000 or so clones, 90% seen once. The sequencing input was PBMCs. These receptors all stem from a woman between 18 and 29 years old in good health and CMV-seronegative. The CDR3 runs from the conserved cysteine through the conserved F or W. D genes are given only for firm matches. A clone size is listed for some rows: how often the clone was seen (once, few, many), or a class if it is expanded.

TGTGCCAGCAGCTTAGGCCCGGGGACAGGGGTAACCGGGGAGCTGTTTTTT,CASSLGPGTGVTGELFF,TRBV7-6,TRBD1,TRBJ2-2,once
TGTGCCAGCAAAAATCGGGGGACAGGGTACTACGAGCAGTACTTC,CASKNRGTGYYEQYF,TRBV28,TRBD1,TRBJ2-7,NA
TGTGCCAGCAGCTGGAACAGGGGCAGCAATCAGCCCCAGCATTTT,CASSWNRGSNQPQHF,TRBV5-8,TRBD1,TRBJ1-5,NA
TGTGCCAGCAGCAGCCTCCGGGACTATAAGTACAATGAGCAGTTCTTC,CASSSLRDYKYNEQFF,TRBV7-6,TRBD2,TRBJ2-1,NA
TGTGCCAGCAGCATAGACGGCGGACTAGCGGGGGTTGAGACCCAGTACTTC,CASSIDGGLAGVETQYF,TRBV7-2,TRBD2,TRBJ2-5,NA
TGCGCCAGCAGCCAAGATTTAGGGAGCAACACTGAAGCTTTCTTT,CASSQDLGSNTEAFF,TRBV4-3,NA,TRBJ1-1,once
TGCGCCAGCAGCCACTCACTAGCGGGGGGAATATATGAGCAGTTCTTC,CASSHSLAGGIYEQFF,TRBV4-1,TRBD2,TRBJ2-1,NA
TGTGCCAGCAGCTTAGTGGCAGGGAAGGCCGAAGAGACCCAGTACTTC,CASSLVAGKAEETQYF,TRBV7-8,NA,TRBJ2-5,NA
TGTGCCACCAGCAGCCCACTAGCAGATACGCAGTATTTT,CATSSPLADTQYF,TRBV15,NA,TRBJ2-3,NA
TGTGCCAGCAGTTACGGCGGTAGCGGGGGTCTAGAGACCCAGTACTTC,CASSYGGSGGLETQYF,TRBV6-5,TRBD2,TRBJ2-5,NA
TGTGCCAGCAGTAGACTGGGTGCAACTAATGAAAAACTGTTTTTT,CASSRLGATNEKLFF,TRBV28,NA,TRBJ1-4,NA
TGCGCCAGCAGCCCCACGACAGGGAACACTGAAGCTTTCTTT,CASSPTTGNTEAFF,TRBV4-1,NA,TRBJ1-1,NA
TGTGCCAGCAGCTTGACGTCGACGACAGGAAACACCATATATTTT,CASSLTSTTGNTIYF,TRBV11-2,NA,TRBJ1-3,NA
TGTGCCAGCAGTGCCCTAAATCAGCCCCAGCATTTT,CASSALNQPQHF,TRBV6-5,NA,TRBJ1-5,NA
TGTGCCAGCAGTTTTGGGGAGGAGGGTAACTATGGCTACACCTTC,CASSFGEEGNYGYTF,TRBV28,NA,TRBJ1-2,once
TGTGCCAGCAGCTTATTCAGACTAGCGGGGGGCGGGGATACGCAGTATTTT,CASSLFRLAGGGDTQYF,TRBV7-6,TRBD2,TRBJ2-3,NA
TGTGCCAGCAGTGACTTCCCCGGGGAGCTGTTTTTT,CASSDFPGELFF,TRBV25-1,NA,TRBJ2-2,NA
TGCGCCAGCAGCCAACCAAACCCACAGGAACAGCCCCAGCATTTT,CASSQPNPQEQPQHF,TRBV4-1,NA,TRBJ1-5,NA
TGTGCCAGCACCTCAGCCAGGGGCGATTGGAATTCACCCCTCCACTTT,CASTSARGDWNSPLHF,TRBV6-4,NA,TRBJ1-6,NA
TGCGCCAGCAGCCCAATCCCCGGACAGGGGGCAAACGAGCAGTACTTC,CASSPIPGQGANEQYF,TRBV4-1,TRBD1,TRBJ2-7,NA